This is a list of T cell receptor beta chains from one sample in a study of T cells in Graves' hyperthyroidism and ophthalmopathy. TCRdb called the multiplex PCR reads again in MiXCR, with one record for every CDR3 protein. The sample has under 350,000 distinct CDR3 sequences, approximately 15% seen once. The sequencing input was blood. The receptors were gathered from a woman aged 40 to 50 with Graves' hyperthyroidism. Each CDR3 is given without its conserved first and last residue. Not every row has a clone size; where given, it reads once, few, many or a size class.

TRBJ1-4 | many | TRBV12-3/TRBV12-4 | ASTYRVGEKLF
TRBJ1-1 | many | TRBV5-1 | ASSMARGLENTEAF
TRBJ2-7 | many | TRBV6-2/TRBV6-3 | ASSRTGTPYEQY
TRBJ1-1 | - | TRBV2 | ASSETGATEAF
TRBJ2-1 | - | TRBV5-1 | ASSTTGANYNEQF
TRBJ2-3 | many | TRBV7-8 | ASSQSASGSWGPTTDTQY
TRBJ2-7 | many | TRBV6-1 | AFADEGVYEQY
TRBJ2-1 | many | TRBV27 | ASSLGGLYNEQF
TRBJ2-1 | many | TRBV3-1 | ASSQGWSSYNEQF
TRBJ1-2 | many | TRBV6-2/TRBV6-3 | ASTRISDRFNYGYT
TRBJ1-2 | many | TRBV20-1 | SARLTLGGNYGYT
TRBJ2-7 | many | TRBV12-5 | ASGSTGGYEQY
TRBJ1-5 | many | TRBV28 | ASSTGDPSNQPQH
TRBJ1-1 | - | TRBV20-1 | SADWVEGDTEAF
TRBJ2-6 | few | TRBV19 | ASRPQGRPSSGANVLT
TRBJ1-2 | - | TRBV7-2 | ASSANGGHYGYT
TRBJ2-4 | - | TRBV28 | ASTLSIAKNIQY
TRBJ2-1 | few | TRBV7-3 | ASSLRRDNEQF
TRBJ2-1 | many | TRBV2 | ASIWDRGGGDEQF
TRBJ1-1 | many | TRBV11-3 | ASSSRTGANTEAF
TRBJ2-1 | many | TRBV20-1 | SANRDLDYNEQF
TRBJ2-4 | - | TRBV24-1 | ATTLAGKDKNIQY